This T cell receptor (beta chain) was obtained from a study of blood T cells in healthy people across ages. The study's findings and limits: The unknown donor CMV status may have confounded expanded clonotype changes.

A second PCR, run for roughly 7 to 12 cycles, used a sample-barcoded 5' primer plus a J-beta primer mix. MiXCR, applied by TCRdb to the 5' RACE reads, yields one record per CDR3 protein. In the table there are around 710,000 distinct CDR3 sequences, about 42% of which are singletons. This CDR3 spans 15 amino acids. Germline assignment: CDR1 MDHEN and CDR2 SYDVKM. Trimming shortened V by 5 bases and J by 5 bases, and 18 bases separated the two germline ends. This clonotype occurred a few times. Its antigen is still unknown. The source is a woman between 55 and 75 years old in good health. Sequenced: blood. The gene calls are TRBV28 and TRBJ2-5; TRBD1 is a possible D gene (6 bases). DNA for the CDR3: TGTGCCAGCAGTGGAGGCCAGGGGCAGCTGGAGACCCAGTACTTC. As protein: CASSGGQGQLETQYF.